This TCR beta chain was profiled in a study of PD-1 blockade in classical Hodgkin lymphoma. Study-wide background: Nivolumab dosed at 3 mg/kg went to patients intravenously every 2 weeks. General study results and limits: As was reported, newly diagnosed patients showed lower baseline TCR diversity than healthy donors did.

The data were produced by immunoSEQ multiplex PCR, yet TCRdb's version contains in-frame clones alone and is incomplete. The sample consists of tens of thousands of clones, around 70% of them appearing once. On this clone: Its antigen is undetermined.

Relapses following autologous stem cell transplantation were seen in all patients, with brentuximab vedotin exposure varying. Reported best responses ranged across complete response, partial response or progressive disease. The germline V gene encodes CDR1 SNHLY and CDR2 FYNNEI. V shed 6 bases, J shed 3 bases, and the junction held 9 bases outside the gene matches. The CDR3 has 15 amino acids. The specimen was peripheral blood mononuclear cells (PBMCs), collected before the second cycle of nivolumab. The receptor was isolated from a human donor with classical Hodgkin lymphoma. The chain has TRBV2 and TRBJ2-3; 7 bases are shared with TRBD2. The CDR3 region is CASRLRGVRTDTQYF. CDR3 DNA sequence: TGTGCCAGCAGGCTTCGGGGGGTTCGGACAGATACGCAGTATTTT.